This is a list of T cell receptor beta chains from one sample in a study of blood T cell repertoires in COVID-19. Clones were read by immunoSEQ multiplex PCR, and TCRdb kept only the in-frame ones, dropping some. The sample has roughly 70,000 clones, approximately 80% seen once; the top ten hold 14% to 15%. Sequencing was performed on peripheral blood. The receptors come from a man between 60 and 70 years old with COVID-19, enrolled during active disease. Each CDR3 is given with its conserved first and last residue. The D gene is left open where the match is weak. Expanded clones are given a class, and other clones once, few, many or no size at all.

cdr3_length d_call clone_size j_call v_call cdr3_aa cdr3_nt
15 . . TRBJ2-3 TRBV5-4 CASSLVGLPPDTQYF TGTGCCAGCAGCTTGGTGGGACTCCCCCCAGATACGCAGTATTTT
14 TRBD2 . TRBJ2-1 TRBV27 CASRPPGGGREQFF TGTGCCAGCAGGCCCCCCGGCGGGGGGCGCGAGCAGTTCTTC
15 . . TRBJ2-7 TRBV3-1/TRBV3-2 CASSQARAYRNEQYF TGTGCCAGCAGCCAAGCCAGGGCGTATCGGAACGAGCAGTACTTC
13 . . TRBJ2-7 TRBV7-6 CASSLAGDREQYF TGTGCCAGCAGCTTAGCGGGAGACAGGGAGCAGTACTTC
14 TRBD1 . TRBJ1-2 TRBV19 CASSSGTANYGYTF TGTGCCAGCTCGTCTGGGACAGCTAACTATGGCTACACCTTC
13 . . TRBJ2-6 TRBV29-1 CSVQDTGANVLTF TGCAGCGTTCAGGACACTGGGGCCAACGTCCTGACTTTC
15 TRBD1 . TRBJ2-3 TRBV18 CASSSGQEVTDTQYF TGTGCCAGCTCATCAGGACAGGAGGTCACAGATACGCAGTATTTT
13 . . TRBJ2-1 TRBV18 CASSPPSGDEQFF TGTGCCAGCTCACCACCGTCCGGGGATGAGCAGTTCTTC
13 TRBD2 . TRBJ2-7 TRBV9 CASSVGRADEQYF TGTGCCAGCAGCGTGGGGAGGGCCGACGAGCAGTACTTC
16 TRBD2 few TRBJ2-3 TRBV5-6 CASSFQRERRTDTQYF TGTGCCAGCAGTTTCCAGCGGGAGAGACGCACAGATACGCAGTATTTT
15 . . TRBJ1-5 TRBV28 CASSPPDSLNQPQHF TGTGCCAGCAGTCCGCCGGACAGCCTGAATCAGCCCCAGCATTTT
17 TRBD2 . TRBJ2-1 TRBV2 CASSESLLAGRYNEQFF TGTGCCAGCAGTGAATCTCTACTAGCGGGGCGTTACAATGAGCAGTTCTTC
12 . few TRBJ2-1 TRBV6-5 CASSFLGLEQFF TGTGCCAGCAGTTTTCTTGGACTGGAGCAGTTCTTC
15 . few TRBJ2-3 TRBV4-1 CASSQVIGSIDTQYF TGCGCCAGCAGCCAAGTGATCGGGAGTATAGATACGCAGTATTTT
16 . once TRBJ1-2 TRBV30 CAWSVYARHINYGYTF TGTGCCTGGAGTGTATATGCGAGACACATTAACTATGGCTACACCTTC
14 . once TRBJ1-4 TRBV2 CASIPGTRNEKLFF TGTGCCAGCATCCCCGGGACAAGGAATGAAAAACTGTTTTTT
16 . . TRBJ2-3 TRBV5-4 CASSLKSGPQGDTQYF TGTGCCAGCAGCTTGAAATCGGGACCACAGGGAGATACGCAGTATTTT
15 TRBD1 few TRBJ1-1 TRBV7-2 CASSSNRDRETEAFF TGTGCCAGCAGCTCCAATCGGGACAGGGAAACTGAAGCTTTCTTT
13 . few TRBJ2-7 TRBV10-3 CAISPGDSYEQYF TGTGCCATCAGTCCGGGAGACTCCTACGAGCAGTACTTC